Below are 15 T cell receptor beta chains sequenced from a single sample in a study of Graves' ophthalmopathy and Graves' hyperthyroidism. TCR beta CDR3 amplification used RNA transcripts. HTBI-primed first-round RT-PCR preceded second-round multiplex PCR. TCRdb independently ran MiXCR on the multiplex PCR reads; one entry per CDR3 protein. The table includes roughly 350,000 distinct CDR3 sequences, roughly a sixth detected once. The sequenced sample was peripheral blood. These receptors all stem from an adult woman with stable Graves' hyperthyroidism.

The chain uses TRBV29-1 and TRBJ2-4, with D possibly TRBD1 on 6 matching bases. Germline V lookup: CDR1 SQVTM, CDR2 ANQGSEA. V lost 3 bases to trimming and J lost 0 bases, with 12 bases between them. The CDR3 consists of 15 residues. The CDR3 region is CSVDGVGGAKNIQYF. The CDR3 coding sequence is TGCAGCGTTGATGGGGTAGGGGGAGCCAAAAACATTCAGTACTTC.

This clonotype was seen repeatedly, ten times or more. The rearrangement joins TRBV4-3 to TRBJ2-7, with D perhaps TRBD1 (6 bases). CDR3 size: 15 residues. Germline V gives CDR1 LGHNA, CDR2 YSLEER. Between the trimmed V and J ends, which lost 6 bases and 3 bases, there was a span of 18 bases. The CDR3 reads CASRPGTEGGYEQYF. Here the CDR3 DNA reads TGCGCCAGCAGACCGGGGACGGAAGGGGGCTACGAGCAGTACTTC.

This clonotype was recorded at least ten times. The chain is built from TRBV12-3 or TRBV12-4 and TRBJ1-5; D gene uncertain. CDR3 length: 13 residues. With 5 bases removed from V and 0 bases from J, the gap between germline ends came to 5 bases. Written as DNA, the CDR3 is TGTGCCAGCAGTAGTGGTAGCAATCAGCCCCAGCATTTT. It is translated as CASSSGSNQPQHF.

Concerning this clonotype: Germline and junction disagree at one end, which may indicate a read error. The chain recombines TRBV6-1 with TRBJ1-5, with D tentatively TRBD1 (5 bases). Germline V gives CDR1 MNHNS, CDR2 SASEGT. There are 15 residues in the CDR3. The CDR3 coding sequence is TGTGCCAGCAGTGAAACCCAGGGTACCAATCAGCCCAAGAATTTT. Translated, it gives CASSETQGTNQPKNF.

The table lists this clonotype with a few counts. This chain links TRBV24-1 with TRBJ2-7, with D maybe TRBD2 (6 bases). The CDR3 covers 15 residues. Trimming pared 10 bases from V and 5 bases from J, leaving 23 bases between. Germline CDR1 is KGHDR and CDR2 is SFDVKD. The CDR3 sequence is CATSSRDSPLNEQYF. The CDR3 DNA reads as TGTGCCACTAGCAGCCGGGACTCTCCCCTAAACGAGCAGTACTTC.

There are many counts of this clonotype. The chain links TRBV10-3 to TRBJ2-2, with TRBD2 matching over 8 bases. Germline V gene lookup returns CDR1 ENHRY and CDR2 SYGVKD. This CDR3 spans 14 amino acids. Trimming cost V 11 bases and J 5 bases; bases outside gene matches: 10. As DNA, the CDR3 is TGTGCCCTACGAGCGGGAGAAGGGACCGGGGAGCTGTTTTTT. Encoded protein: CALRAGEGTGELFF.

In this sample, this clonotype turned up many times. The chain carries TRBV28 and TRBJ1-5; D is undetermined. Trimming removed 3 bases at V and 8 bases at J, with 8 bases between. CDR1 and CDR2 (germline): MDHEN, SYDVKM. The CDR3 length is 12 residues. CDR3 sequence (DNA): TGTGCCAGCAGTTTCTCTGGGAAGCCCCAGCATTTT. Its protein is CASSFSGKPQHF.

This clonotype was recorded many times. The V call is TRBV29-1, the J call TRBJ2-5; D is perhaps TRBD1 (5 bases). The germline V gene has CDR1 SQVTM and CDR2 ANQGSEA. V lost 0 bases, J lost 2 bases, and 16 bases lay in between. This CDR3 is 16 amino acids long. The CDR3 reads CSVEDALGAIQETQYF. CDR3 bases: TGCAGCGTTGAAGACGCTTTAGGGGCGATACAAGAGACCCAGTACTTC.

This clonotype was recorded at least ten times. This chain uses TRBV6-2 or TRBV6-3 with TRBJ1-4; D remains unclear. Germline CDR1 is MNHEY and CDR2 is SVGEGT. V lost 10 bases and J 0 bases, leaving 18 bases between the germline ends. The CDR3 covers 16 residues. Here the CDR3 reads CATTGSGAATNEKLFF. The CDR3 nucleotides are TGTGCCACCACGGGGAGCGGAGCTGCAACTAATGAAAAACTGTTTTTT.

This clonotype was found many times. The chain has TRBV15 and TRBJ2-5, with TRBD2 matching 7 bases. The J segment lost 1 base and the V segment lost 3 bases, leaving 2 bases of the junction unmatched. The CDR3 has 14 amino acids. Germline-derived CDR1 and CDR2 are LNHNV and YYDKDF (reference sequence). The CDR3 protein is CATSSAGAQETQYF. The DNA for the CDR3 is TGTGCCACCAGCAGCGCGGGAGCCCAAGAGACCCAGTACTTC.

This clonotype has just a few counts. This sequence joins TRBV5-1 and TRBJ1-5; 8 nucleotides agree with TRBD1. V was pared by 1 base and J by 0 bases, with 9 bases of the junction left unmatched. CDR3 length: 18 residues. The germline V gene encodes CDR1 SGHRS and CDR2 YFSETQ. The CDR3 sequence: CASSLPGGIGYSNQPQHF. The CDR3 DNA reads as TGCGCCAGCAGCTTGCCAGGGGGCATCGGGTATAGCAATCAGCCCCAGCATTTT.

This clonotype was observed many times. The genes are TRBV27 and TRBJ2-7, with D maybe TRBD1 (6 bases). Trimming took 3 bases from V and 3 from J, leaving 12 bases between them. The CDR3 spans 14 residues. The V gene's germline CDR1 is MNHEY and CDR2 SMNVEV (reference sequence). This CDR3 reads CASSFHNRDYEQYF. For the CDR3, the DNA is TGTGCCAGCAGTTTTCACAACAGGGACTACGAGCAGTACTTC.

This clonotype has ten or more counts. This chain connects TRBV7-2 to TRBJ2-7; TRBD1 matches at 10 bases. The CDR3 covers 15 residues. In germline, CDR1 is SGHTA, CDR2 FQGNSA. After removal of 5 bases from V and 5 bases from J, the junction contained 9 bases not matched to a gene. CDR3 protein: CASSRDRGLSHEQYF. CDR3 nucleotide sequence: TGTGCCAGCAGCCGTGACAGGGGGCTGTCCCACGAGCAGTACTTC.

The sample holds many counts of this clonotype. The chain employs TRBV28 and TRBJ2-7, with D hard to call. Trimming removed 4 bases from V and 1 base from J, with 17 bases in between. This CDR3 has 16 amino acids. Germline V gene data show CDR1 as MDHEN and CDR2 as SYDVKM. The CDR3 protein is CASSSSPGYASYEQYF. The CDR3 DNA follows: TGTGCCAGCAGTTCCTCGCCGGGCTACGCTTCCTACGAGCAGTACTTC. Supplemented by reference TRBV28 and TRBJ2-7, the full variable domain reads DVKVTQSSRYLVKRTGEKVFLECVQDMDHENMFWYRQDPGLGLRLIYFSYDVKMKEKGDIPEGYSVSREKKERFSLILESASTNQTSMYLCASSSSPGYASYEQYFGPGTRLTVT.

This clonotype was observed a handful of times. The chain recombines TRBV7-9 with TRBJ1-1; D unresolved. V gave up 5 bases and J gave up 1 base, with 11 bases separating them. Germline V lookup: CDR1 SEHNR, CDR2 FQNEAQ (reference sequence). The length of the CDR3 is 14 residues. The chain's CDR3 is CASSLPPGNTEAFF. CDR3 nucleotide sequence: TGTGCCAGCAGCCTACCCCCCGGGAACACTGAAGCTTTCTTT.